The source of this T cell receptor beta chain is a study of PD-L1 blockade in urothelial cancer. Looking at the study overall: Prior chemotherapy ranged from 0 to 3 regimens per patient.

Trimming stripped 2 bases from V and 7 bases from J, with 24 bases between. The germline gives CDR1 SGHTS, CDR2 YDEGEE. The CDR3 contains 17 residues. Generated by immunoSEQ multiplex PCR, the TCRdb table keeps only in-frame clones and is missing some. The table shows tens of thousands of clones, with roughly nine tenths occurring only once. This sequence joins TRBV5-8 and TRBJ1-1; possible D gene TRBD1, 6 bases. This clonotype originated in a man between 60 and 75 years old with urothelial cancer. The source material was PBMCs, sampled around atezolizumab (anti-PD-L1) treatment. The DNA of the CDR3 is TGTGCCAGCAGCTTTGGTCTTGGGGACACAAGGGGGAATGAAGCTTTCTTT. Its translation: CASSFGLGDTRGNEAFF. The full variable domain, its missing parts supplied by reference TRBV5-8 and TRBJ1-1, is EAGVTQSPTHLIKTRGQQATLRCSPISGHTSVYWYQQALGLGLQFLLWYDEGEERNRGNFPPRFSGRQFPNYSSELNVNALELEDSALYLCASSFGLGDTRGNEAFFGQGTRLTVV.